This T cell receptor beta chain was found in a study of cytomegalovirus exposure and HLA in healthy donors. The PCR used 60 Vbeta and 13 Jbeta primers. The table came from immunoSEQ multiplex PCR; TCRdb's copy has only in-frame clones and leaves some out. The data show over 90,000 clones, and the top ten clones hold about 3%. Regarding this clone: The target antigen is unknown.

The study's findings and limits: In vitro, three CMV-associated chains proved specific for CMV antigens. In an earlier analysis, in some 500 donors, most V segments appeared productive either ~90% or ~30% of the time. DRB1 showed the most TCR associations and HLA-C the fewest in a later analysis, as rates varied by HLA locus.

The CDR3 is 18 residues long. The germline V gene encodes CDR1 LGHNA and CDR2 YSLEER. The J segment lost 1 base and the V segment lost 0 bases, leaving 5 bases of the junction unmatched. The sequence derives from a man aged 40-55 years in good health and CMV-seronegative. The sample was PBMCs. The chain joins TRBV4-3 to TRBJ2-3, with 12 bases fitting TRBD2. CDR3 amino acids: CASSQDALAGGRTDTQYF. The CDR3 bases are TGCGCCAGCAGCCAAGATGCGCTAGCGGGGGGGCGCACAGATACGCAGTATTTT.